Below, 25 T cell receptor beta chains from the same sample are listed, as sequenced in a study of T cell responses to AZD1222 COVID-19 vaccine. The assay was immunoSEQ multiplex PCR, and TCRdb's table has in-frame clones only and misses some. The sample holds 210,000 or so clones; 90% to 95% are singletons and the top ten take more than 0.8%. The specimen was peripheral blood, collected on day 0 of MenACWY control vaccination. The receptors were sampled from an adult in good health.

The V gene is TRBV2, the J gene TRBJ2-7; 10 nucleotides line up with TRBD1. V shed 4 bases and J 4 bases; nucleotides not matched to a gene: 4. Germline V gives CDR1 SNHLY, CDR2 FYNNEI. The CDR3 is made up of 14 amino acids. Written as DNA, the CDR3 is TGTGCCAGCAGTGGGACAGGGGGTGTGTACGAGCAGTACTTC. It specifies CASSGTGGVYEQYF.

The chain links TRBV7-9 to TRBJ2-5, with 8 nucleotides matching TRBD1. V shed 7 bases and J 1 base; nucleotides not matched to a gene: 8. The CDR3 has 15 amino acids. The V gene's germline CDR1 is SEHNR and CDR2 FQNEAQ (reference sequence). CDR3 sequence (DNA): TGTGCCAGCACTTTGGGGCAGGGGGCCCAAGAGACCCAGTACTTC. It translates to CASTLGQGAQETQYF. The full variable domain, its missing parts supplied by reference TRBV7-9 and TRBJ2-5, is DTGVSQNPRHKITKRGQNVTFRCDPISEHNRLYWYRQTLGQGPEFLTYFQNEAQLEKSRLLSDRFSAERPKGSFSTLEIQRTEQGDSAMYLCASTLGQGAQETQYFGPGTRLLVL.

The rearrangement uses TRBV7-6 and TRBJ1-5, with TRBD1 matching over 7 bases. Germline V gene lookup returns CDR1 SGHVS and CDR2 FNYEAQ. After removal of 0 bases from V and 4 bases from J, the junction contained 3 bases not matched to a gene. The CDR3 covers 15 residues. The CDR3, as DNA: TGTGCCAGCAGCTTAGCAGGGGGCAGAAATCAGCCCCAGCATTTT. Amino acids: CASSLAGGRNQPQHF.

The chain carries TRBV6-6 and TRBJ1-1, with D possibly TRBD1 on 5 matching bases. CDR1 is MNHNY, CDR2 SVGAGI, per germline (reference sequence). This CDR3 is 14 amino acids long. The V end lost 10 bases, the J end lost 2 bases, and 17 bases lay between the germline ends. CDR3 loop: CATRGQGGNTEAFF. In nucleotides, the CDR3 is TGTGCCACCCGGGGCCAGGGTGGTAACACTGAAGCTTTCTTT.

Only a few counts were recorded for this clone. The chain joins TRBV28 to TRBJ1-5, with D unresolved. CDR3 length equals 12 residues. Germline CDR1 MDHEN, CDR2 SYDVKM. Between the trimmed V and J ends, which lost 3 bases and 6 bases, there was a span of 6 bases. This CDR3 is CASSLDVQPQHF. CDR3 in DNA: TGTGCCAGCAGTTTGGACGTTCAGCCCCAGCATTTT.

This clone was seen only once. This chain uses TRBV5-1 with TRBJ1-2, with D possibly matching TRBD1 (5 bases). Trimming cost V 0 bases and J 4 bases, with 7 bases left between them. The V gene's germline CDR1 is SGHRS and CDR2 YFSETQ. CDR3 length equals 13 residues. CDR3 residues: CASSLARGYGYTF. The CDR3 DNA is TGCGCCAGCAGCTTGGCGAGGGGCTATGGCTACACCTTC.

This clone has just one count. This chain connects TRBV3-1 (or the pseudogene TRBV3-2) to TRBJ1-1; 9 bases match TRBD1. There are 14 residues in the CDR3. From germline, CDR1 is LGHDT and CDR2 YNNKEL (reference sequence). After removal of 6 bases from V and 0 bases from J, the junction contained 2 bases not matched to a gene. CDR3 amino acids: CASRGDRVNTEAFF. CDR3 coding DNA: TGTGCCAGCAGAGGGGACAGGGTGAACACTGAAGCTTTCTTT.

V and J are TRBV6-6 and TRBJ2-5, with 12 nucleotides matching TRBD2. The V gene end was trimmed by 9 bases and the J gene end by 5 bases; junction bases not matched to a gene: 7. The CDR3 spans 14 residues. Germline V CDR1 and CDR2: MNHNY, SVGAGI (reference sequence). CDR3: CASSSGGAGETQYF. CDR3 DNA: TGTGCCAGTTCTAGCGGGGGGGCCGGGGAGACCCAGTACTTC.

The genes are TRBV5-4 and TRBJ1-1, with TRBD1 matching over 9 bases. The CDR3 length is 16 residues. In germline, CDR1 is SGHNT, CDR2 YYREEE (reference sequence). The J segment lost 3 bases and the V segment lost 4 bases, leaving 10 bases of the junction unmatched. The CDR3 bases are TGTGCCAGCAGCCTGGGTGGGGACAGGGAATACACTGAAGCTTTCTTT. Amino acid sequence: CASSLGGDREYTEAFF.

This sequence joins TRBV7-9 and TRBJ2-1; D could derive from TRBD1 or TRBD2 (5 bases each). CDR1 and CDR2 from the germline V gene are SEHNR and FQNEAQ (reference sequence). V lost 5 bases, J lost 4 bases, and 12 bases lay in between. The CDR3 loop spans 14 amino acids. CDR3 DNA: TGTGCCAGCAGCCCCGGGACGACATACAATGAGCAGTTCTTC. Translating it yields CASSPGTTYNEQFF.

This chain joins TRBV24-1 and TRBJ2-2; 10 bases line up with TRBD1. Trimming took 4 bases from V and 5 from J; bases not matched to a gene: 6. There are 16 residues in the CDR3. Germline CDR1 and CDR2: KGHDR and SFDVKD. CDR3 bases: TGTGCCACCAGTGACCCGGGACAGGGGACAACCGGGGAGCTGTTTTTT. Translation gives CATSDPGQGTTGELFF.

This chain connects TRBV3-1 (or the pseudogene TRBV3-2) to TRBJ1-2, with 7 bases matching TRBD1. With V trimmed by 8 bases and J by 4 bases, 1 base remained unmatched. Germline CDR1 is LGHDT and CDR2 is YNNKEL (reference sequence). The CDR3 contains 11 residues. CDR3 DNA: TGTGCCAGCGCAGGGGGCTATGGCTACACCTTC. Amino acid sequence: CASAGGYGYTF.

This clone was seen once. The genes are TRBV6-5 and TRBJ1-4; the D is unclear. Germline V gene data show CDR1 as MNHEY and CDR2 as SVGAGI. CDR3 length: 13 amino acids. V gave up 6 bases and J gave up 1 base, with 6 bases separating them. As DNA, the CDR3 is TGTGCCAGCAGAGGGAGAACTAATGAAAAACTGTTTTTT. Residues: CASRGRTNEKLFF.

This clone was counted only a few times. This chain connects TRBV3-1 (or the pseudogene TRBV3-2) to TRBJ1-4; D is unclear. CDR1 LGHDT and CDR2 YNNKEL come from the germline V gene (reference sequence). The V gene lost 1 base and the J gene lost 7 bases, with 10 bases spanning the gap. The CDR3 spans 14 residues. CDR3 sequence: CASSQGRVFEKLFF. The CDR3 DNA reads TGTGCCAGCAGCCAAGGGAGGGTATTTGAAAAACTGTTTTTT.

V is TRBV5-1 and J is TRBJ2-5, with D possibly matching TRBD1 (5 bases). This CDR3 is built from 16 residues. The germline V gene encodes CDR1 SGHRS and CDR2 YFSETQ. The ends were cut back, 0 bases at V and 5 bases at J, with 17 bases in the middle. The CDR3 coding sequence is TGCGCCAGCAGCTTGGAGGTCTCGGCAGGGCAGGAGACCCAGTACTTC. Protein product: CASSLEVSAGQETQYF. Based on the CDR3 plus reference TRBV5-1 and TRBJ2-5, the full variable domain is KAGVTQTPRYLIKTRGQQVTLSCSPISGHRSVSWYQQTPGQGLQFLFEYFSETQRNKGNFPGRFSGRQFSNSRSEMNVSTLELGDSALYLCASSLEVSAGQETQYFGPGTRLLVL.

This clone was seen a handful of times. The chain uses TRBV7-2 and TRBJ2-5, with 7 bases fitting TRBD1. Trimming cost V 5 bases and J 8 bases; bases outside gene matches: 14. Germline CDR1 reads SGHTA; CDR2 reads FQGNSA. This CDR3 contains 15 residues. CDR3 nucleotide sequence: TGTGCCAGCAGCCGCACGCGACAGGGAGCCGACACCCAGTACTTC. Amino acids: CASSRTRQGADTQYF.

As to this clone: The sample has other DNA sequences that encode this CDR3 too. The chain's CDR3 is CASSLAPGNQPQHF. The CDR3 DNA is TGTGCCAGCAGCTTAGCACCGGGGAATCAGCCCCAGCATTTT. The rearrangement joins TRBV7-2 to TRBJ1-5, with D unresolved. Germline CDR1 and CDR2: SGHTA and FQGNSA. The ends were cut back, 0 bases at V and 4 bases at J, with 7 bases in the middle. The CDR3 contains 14 residues.

The chain joins TRBV19 to TRBJ1-2, with TRBD1 as a possible D gene (5 bases). The CDR3 runs 14 residues. Germline V gives CDR1 LNHDA, CDR2 SQIVND (reference sequence). Deletions cut 11 bases from V and 0 bases from J, with 16 bases between. The chain's CDR3 is CACKKTDTNYGYTF. In DNA form, the CDR3 reads TGTGCCTGCAAAAAGACAGACACTAACTATGGCTACACCTTC.

About this clone itself: The same CDR3 also results from other DNA sequences found in this sample. J is TRBJ2-3 and V is TRBV6-5; D is unresolved. The CDR3 is 15 residues long. The germline CDR1 and CDR2 sequences are MNHEY and SVGAGI. V shed 5 bases and J shed 0 bases, with 12 bases lying between them. The CDR3 DNA is TGTGCCAGCAGTCCCGGTTTGTTGAGCACAGATACGCAGTATTTT. It encodes CASSPGLLSTDTQYF.

A remark on this clone: The junction departs from germline at one end; a sequencing error may be responsible. Here the CDR3 reads CASSLGVGYGQYF. In DNA form, the CDR3 reads TGTGCCAGCAGCTTGGGAGTAGGGTACGGGCAGTACTTC. V and J are TRBV5-6 and TRBJ2-7, with D hard to call. The CDR3 has 13 residues. Germline V CDR1 and CDR2: SGHDT, YYEEEE.

The CDR3 coding sequence is TGTGCCAGCAGTTGGGCAGACAATCAGCCCCAGCATTTT. It codes for CASSWADNQPQHF. The chain combines TRBV12-3 or TRBV12-4 with TRBJ1-5; D unclear. Deletions cut 4 bases from V and 3 bases from J, with 7 bases between. The CDR3 consists of 13 residues.

V gene TRBV30 combines with J gene TRBJ2-4, with unresolved D. In germline, CDR1 is GTSNPN, CDR2 SVGIG (reference sequence). Trimming stripped 4 bases from V and 0 bases from J, with 7 bases between. This CDR3 comprises 13 residues. The CDR3 sequence is CAWKLLAKNIQYF. The CDR3 DNA reads as TGTGCCTGGAAACTCTTAGCCAAAAACATTCAGTACTTC.

Only one count was recorded for this clone. V gene TRBV6-5 combines with J gene TRBJ2-5, with D possibly TRBD2 on 5 matching bases. CDR1 and CDR2 (germline): MNHEY, SVGAGI. V lost 5 bases to trimming and J lost 4 bases, with 14 bases between them. CDR3 length: 14 residues. CDR3 nucleotides: TGTGCCAGCAGTATCCAACTAGTTGGAGAGACCCAGTACTTC. Its protein product is CASSIQLVGETQYF.

The chain combines TRBV5-4 with TRBJ1-2; 7 bases agree with TRBD1. Germline lookup yields CDR1 SGHNT and CDR2 YYREEE (reference sequence). Trimming at V came to 4 bases and at J to 4 bases, leaving 4 bases not matched to a gene. The CDR3 totals 13 residues. CDR3 loop: CASSETGLYGYTF. The CDR3 DNA is TGTGCCAGCAGCGAGACAGGGCTCTATGGCTACACCTTC.

The chain recombines TRBV5-6 with TRBJ2-7, with TRBD1 matching over 9 bases. Germline lookup yields CDR1 SGHDT and CDR2 YYEEEE. V dropped 5 bases and J dropped 4; count of bases not matched to a gene: 10. CDR3 size: 15 residues. CDR3 protein: CASSSNPGQGYEQYF. CDR3 coding DNA: TGTGCCAGCAGTTCTAATCCGGGACAGGGTTACGAGCAGTACTTC.